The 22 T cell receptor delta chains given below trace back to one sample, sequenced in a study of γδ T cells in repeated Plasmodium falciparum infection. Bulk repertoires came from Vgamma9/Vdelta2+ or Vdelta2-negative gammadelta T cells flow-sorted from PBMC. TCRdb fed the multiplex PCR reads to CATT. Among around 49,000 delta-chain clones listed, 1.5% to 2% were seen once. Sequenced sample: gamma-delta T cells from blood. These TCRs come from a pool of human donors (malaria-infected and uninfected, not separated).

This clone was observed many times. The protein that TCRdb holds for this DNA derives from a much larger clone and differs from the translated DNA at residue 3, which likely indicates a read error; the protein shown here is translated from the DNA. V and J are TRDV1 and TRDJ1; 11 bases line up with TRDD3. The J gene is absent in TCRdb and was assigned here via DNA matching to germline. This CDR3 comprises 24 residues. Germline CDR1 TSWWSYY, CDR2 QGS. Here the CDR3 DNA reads TGTGCTCCTGGGGAAACTGCGGTTCGGAATGACCTAATCGTACTGGGGGATAATCACGATAAACTCATCTTT. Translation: CAPGETAVRNDLIVLGDNHDKLIF.

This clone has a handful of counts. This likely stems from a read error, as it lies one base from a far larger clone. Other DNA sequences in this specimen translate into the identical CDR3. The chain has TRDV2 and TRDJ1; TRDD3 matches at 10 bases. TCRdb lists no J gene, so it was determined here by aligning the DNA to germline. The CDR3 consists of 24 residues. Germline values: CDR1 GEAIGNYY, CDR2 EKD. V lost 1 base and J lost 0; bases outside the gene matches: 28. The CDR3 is CACDTLPGGYADAQPKLYTDKLIF. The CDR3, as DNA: TGTGCCTGTGACACTCTTCCGGGGGGATACGCGGATGCACAACCCAAATTGTACACCGATAAACTCATCTTT.

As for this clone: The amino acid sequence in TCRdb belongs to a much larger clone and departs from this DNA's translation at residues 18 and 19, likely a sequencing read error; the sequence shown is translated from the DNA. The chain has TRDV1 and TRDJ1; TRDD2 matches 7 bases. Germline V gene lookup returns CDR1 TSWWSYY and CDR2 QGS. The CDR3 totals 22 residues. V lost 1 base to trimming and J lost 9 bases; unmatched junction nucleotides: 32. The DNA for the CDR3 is TGTGCTCTTGGGGAACGGTACCTTCCTCTTAACGAAGTTGTGGGGAGGACCGGTGAACTCATCTTT. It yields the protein CALGERYLPLNEVVGRTGELIF.

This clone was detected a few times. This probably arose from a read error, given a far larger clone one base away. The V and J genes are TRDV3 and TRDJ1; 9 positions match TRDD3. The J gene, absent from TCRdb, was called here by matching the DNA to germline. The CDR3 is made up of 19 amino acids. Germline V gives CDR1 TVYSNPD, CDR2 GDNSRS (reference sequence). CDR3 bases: TGTGCCTTTGGATTGTGGGTTCCCCACACTGGGGGAGTGACCGGTAAACTCATCTTT. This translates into CAFGLWVPHTGGVTGKLIF.

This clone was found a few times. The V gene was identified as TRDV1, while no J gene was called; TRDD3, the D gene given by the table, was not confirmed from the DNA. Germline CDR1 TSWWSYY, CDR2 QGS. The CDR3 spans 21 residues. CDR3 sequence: CALGESSYLVWGIFHTDKLIF. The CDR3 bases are TGTGCTCTTGGGGAATCTTCCTACCTTGTATGGGGGATCTTCCACACCGATAAGCTCATCTTT.

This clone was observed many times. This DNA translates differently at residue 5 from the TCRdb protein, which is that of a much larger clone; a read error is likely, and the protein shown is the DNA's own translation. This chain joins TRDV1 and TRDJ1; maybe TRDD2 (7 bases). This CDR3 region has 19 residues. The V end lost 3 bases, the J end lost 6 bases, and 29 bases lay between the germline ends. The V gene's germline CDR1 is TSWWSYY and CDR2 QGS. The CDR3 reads CALGEAIFLLGWGWNKLIF. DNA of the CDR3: TGTGCTCTTGGGGAGGCCATATTCCTACTCGGCTGGGGATGGAATAAACTCATCTTT.

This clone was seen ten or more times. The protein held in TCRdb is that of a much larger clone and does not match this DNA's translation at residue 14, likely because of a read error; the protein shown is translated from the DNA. Here the CDR3 reads CACDTVSSPGYTDRLIF. The CDR3 DNA reads TGTGCCTGTGACACCGTGTCCTCTCCGGGGTACACCGATAGACTCATCTTT. The V and J genes are TRDV2 and TRDJ1; D remains ambiguous. Matching the DNA to germline supplied the J gene, which TCRdb does not give. The CDR3 runs 17 residues. Germline CDR1 reads GEAIGNYY; CDR2 reads EKD.

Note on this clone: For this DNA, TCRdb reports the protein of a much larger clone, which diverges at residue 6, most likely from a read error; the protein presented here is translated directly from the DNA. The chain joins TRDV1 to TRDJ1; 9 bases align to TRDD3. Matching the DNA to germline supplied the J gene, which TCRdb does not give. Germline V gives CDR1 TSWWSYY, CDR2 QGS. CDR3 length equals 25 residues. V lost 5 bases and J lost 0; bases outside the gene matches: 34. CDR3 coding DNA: TGTGCTCTTGGGCGTTGTAGGCCTTTCCTAATGTTGGTTACTGGGGGACCGCTGTACACCGATAAACTCATCTTT. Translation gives CALGRCRPFLMLVTGGPLYTDKLIF.

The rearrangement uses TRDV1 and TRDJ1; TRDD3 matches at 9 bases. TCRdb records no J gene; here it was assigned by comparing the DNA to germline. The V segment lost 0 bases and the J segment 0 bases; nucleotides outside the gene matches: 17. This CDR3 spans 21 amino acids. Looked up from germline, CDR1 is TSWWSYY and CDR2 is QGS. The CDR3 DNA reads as TGTGCTCTTGGGGAACTACGTCCTTACTGGGGGACGCGCTATTACACCGATAAACTCATCTTT. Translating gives CALGELRPYWGTRYYTDKLIF.

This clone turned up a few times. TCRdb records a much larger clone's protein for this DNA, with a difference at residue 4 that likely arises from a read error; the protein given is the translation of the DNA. The DNA of the CDR3 is TGTGCCTGTGTCACCGAAAGGGTTCTTACTGGGGGATATCCGTACACCGATAAACTCATCTTT. Translating gives CACVTERVLTGGYPYTDKLIF. The chain couples TRDV2 to TRDJ1; 11 bases align to TRDD3. Since TCRdb gives no J gene, matching the DNA to germline was used here to assign it. CDR1 and CDR2 from the germline V gene are GEAIGNYY and EKD. CDR3 length equals 21 residues.

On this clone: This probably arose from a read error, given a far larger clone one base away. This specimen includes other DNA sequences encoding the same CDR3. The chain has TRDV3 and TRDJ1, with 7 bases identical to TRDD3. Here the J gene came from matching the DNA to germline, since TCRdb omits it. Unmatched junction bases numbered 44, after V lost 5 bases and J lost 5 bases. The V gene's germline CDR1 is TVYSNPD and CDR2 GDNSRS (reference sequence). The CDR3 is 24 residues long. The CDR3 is CAHGVSFLYWGLTRVRSCTDKLIF. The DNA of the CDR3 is TGTGCCCATGGGGTCTCCTTTTTATACTGGGGACTAACAAGGGTTCGATCTTGCACTGATAAACTCATCTTT. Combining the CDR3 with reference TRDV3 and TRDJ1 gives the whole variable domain CDKVTQSSPDQTVASGSEVVLLCTYDTVYSNPDLFWYRIRPDYSFQFVFYGDNSRSEGADFTQGRFSVKHILTQKAFHLVISPVRTEDSATYYCAHGVSFLYWGLTRVRSCTDKLIFGKGTRVTVEP.

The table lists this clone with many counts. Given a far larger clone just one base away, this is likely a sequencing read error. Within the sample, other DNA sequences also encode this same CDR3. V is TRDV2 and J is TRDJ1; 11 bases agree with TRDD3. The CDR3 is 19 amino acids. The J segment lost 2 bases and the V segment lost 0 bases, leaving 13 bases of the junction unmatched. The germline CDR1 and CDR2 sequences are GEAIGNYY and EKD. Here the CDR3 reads CACDTVSGGYSGYTDKLIF. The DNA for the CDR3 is TGTGCCTGTGACACCGTTTCTGGGGGATACTCCGGGTATACCGATAAACTCATCTTT.

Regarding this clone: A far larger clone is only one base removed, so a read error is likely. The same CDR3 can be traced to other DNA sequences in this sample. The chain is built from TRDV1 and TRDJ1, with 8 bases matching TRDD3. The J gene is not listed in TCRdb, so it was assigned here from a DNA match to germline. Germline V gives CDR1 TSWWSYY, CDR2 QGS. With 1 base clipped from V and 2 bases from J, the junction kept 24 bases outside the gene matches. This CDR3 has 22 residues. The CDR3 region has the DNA TGTGCTCTTGGGGAACCGGTCCTCCCTGCCTACTGGGGGTTGAGTTGTACCGATAAACTCATCTTT. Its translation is CALGEPVLPAYWGLSCTDKLIF.

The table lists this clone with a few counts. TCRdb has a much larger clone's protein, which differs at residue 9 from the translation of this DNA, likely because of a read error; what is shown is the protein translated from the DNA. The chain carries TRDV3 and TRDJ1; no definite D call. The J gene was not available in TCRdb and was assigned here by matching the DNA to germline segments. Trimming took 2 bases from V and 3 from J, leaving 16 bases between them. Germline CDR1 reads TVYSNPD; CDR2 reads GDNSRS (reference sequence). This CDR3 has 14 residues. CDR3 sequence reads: CAFEPPTYSDKLIF. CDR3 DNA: TGTGCCTTTGAGCCCCCGACATACTCCGATAAACTCATCTTT.

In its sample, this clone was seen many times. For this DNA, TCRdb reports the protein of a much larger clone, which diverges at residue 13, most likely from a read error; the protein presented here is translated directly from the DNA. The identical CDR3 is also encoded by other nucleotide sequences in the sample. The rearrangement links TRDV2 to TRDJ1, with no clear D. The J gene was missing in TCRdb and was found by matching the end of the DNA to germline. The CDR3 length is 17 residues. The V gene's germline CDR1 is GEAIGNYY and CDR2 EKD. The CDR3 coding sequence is TGTGCCTGTGACACCGTGGGACAGCCAGACCACACCGAGAAACTCATCTTT. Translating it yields CACDTVGQPDHTEKLIF.

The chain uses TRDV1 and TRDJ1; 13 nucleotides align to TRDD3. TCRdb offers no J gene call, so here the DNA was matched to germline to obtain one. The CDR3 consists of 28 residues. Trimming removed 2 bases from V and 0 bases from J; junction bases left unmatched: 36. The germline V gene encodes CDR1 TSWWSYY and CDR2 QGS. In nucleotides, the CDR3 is TGTGCTCTTGGGGAAGCGGTAGGAACGGTCAAAACTCCGTACTGGGGGATACGCGGGGTTATTTACACCGATAAACTCATCTTT. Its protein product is CALGEAVGTVKTPYWGIRGVIYTDKLIF.

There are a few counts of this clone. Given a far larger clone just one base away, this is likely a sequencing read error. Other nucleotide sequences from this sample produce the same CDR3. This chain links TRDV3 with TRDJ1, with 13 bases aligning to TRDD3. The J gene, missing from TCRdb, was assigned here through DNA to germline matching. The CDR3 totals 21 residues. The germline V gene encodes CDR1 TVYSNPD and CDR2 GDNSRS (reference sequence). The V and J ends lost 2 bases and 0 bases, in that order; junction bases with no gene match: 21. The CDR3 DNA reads TGTGCCTTTTCCTTCCTACGGGCATACTGGGGGATACGCTCATACACCGATAAACTCATCTTT. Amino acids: CAFSFLRAYWGIRSYTDKLIF.

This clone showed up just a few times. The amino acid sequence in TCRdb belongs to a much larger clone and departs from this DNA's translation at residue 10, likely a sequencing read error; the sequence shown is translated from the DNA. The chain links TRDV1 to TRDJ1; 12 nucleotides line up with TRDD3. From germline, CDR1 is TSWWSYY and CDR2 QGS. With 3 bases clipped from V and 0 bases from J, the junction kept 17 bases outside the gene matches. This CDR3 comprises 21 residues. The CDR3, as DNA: TGTGCTCTTGGGGATTCCTTGCTAAGCGCGCTGGGGGATACGGACACCGATAAACTCATCTTT. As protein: CALGDSLLSALGDTDTDKLIF.

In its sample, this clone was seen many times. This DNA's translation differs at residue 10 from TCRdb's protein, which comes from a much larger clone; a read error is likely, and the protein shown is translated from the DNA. CDR3 amino acids: CACDTGDGGHAGAKLIF. The DNA for the CDR3 is TGTGCCTGTGACACCGGTGATGGGGGACACGCTGGGGCTAAACTCATCTTT. This chain uses TRDV2 with TRDJ1; 7 bases match TRDD3. TCRdb is silent on the J gene; assignment here came from matching the DNA to germline. Germline CDR1 GEAIGNYY, CDR2 EKD. CDR3 size: 17 residues. The J segment lost 7 bases and the V segment lost 0 bases, leaving 16 bases of the junction unmatched.

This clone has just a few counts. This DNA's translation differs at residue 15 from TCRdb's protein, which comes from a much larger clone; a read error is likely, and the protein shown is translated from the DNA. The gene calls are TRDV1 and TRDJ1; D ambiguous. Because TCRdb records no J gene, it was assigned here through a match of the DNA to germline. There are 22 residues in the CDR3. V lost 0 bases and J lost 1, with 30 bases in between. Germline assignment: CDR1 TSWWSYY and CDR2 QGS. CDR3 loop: CALGELFYNSHCPFGPTDKLIF. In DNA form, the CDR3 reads TGTGCTCTTGGGGAACTCTTCTATAACAGCCACTGCCCTTTTGGACCCACCGATAAACTCATCTTT.

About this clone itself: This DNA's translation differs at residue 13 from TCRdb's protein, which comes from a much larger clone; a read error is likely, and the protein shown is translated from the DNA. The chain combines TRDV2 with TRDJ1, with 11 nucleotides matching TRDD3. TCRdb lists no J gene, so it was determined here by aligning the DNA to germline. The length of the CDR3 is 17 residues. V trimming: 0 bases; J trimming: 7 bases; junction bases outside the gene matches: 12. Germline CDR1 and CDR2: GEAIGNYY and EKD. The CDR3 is CACDTGDGGYAGTKLIF. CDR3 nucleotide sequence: TGTGCCTGTGACACCGGTGATGGGGGATACGCTGGGACTAAACTCATCTTT.

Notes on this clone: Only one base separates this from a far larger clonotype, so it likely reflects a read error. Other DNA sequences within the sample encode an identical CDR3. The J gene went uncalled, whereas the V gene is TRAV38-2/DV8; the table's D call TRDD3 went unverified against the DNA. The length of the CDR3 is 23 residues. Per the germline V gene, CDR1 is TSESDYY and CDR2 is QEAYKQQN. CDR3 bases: TGTGCTTATAGGAGTTACTTCCTACGGATGAGTGGGGGACCCCGTAAGAGAACCGATAAGCTCATCTTT. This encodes CAYRSYFLRMSGGPRKRTDKLIF.